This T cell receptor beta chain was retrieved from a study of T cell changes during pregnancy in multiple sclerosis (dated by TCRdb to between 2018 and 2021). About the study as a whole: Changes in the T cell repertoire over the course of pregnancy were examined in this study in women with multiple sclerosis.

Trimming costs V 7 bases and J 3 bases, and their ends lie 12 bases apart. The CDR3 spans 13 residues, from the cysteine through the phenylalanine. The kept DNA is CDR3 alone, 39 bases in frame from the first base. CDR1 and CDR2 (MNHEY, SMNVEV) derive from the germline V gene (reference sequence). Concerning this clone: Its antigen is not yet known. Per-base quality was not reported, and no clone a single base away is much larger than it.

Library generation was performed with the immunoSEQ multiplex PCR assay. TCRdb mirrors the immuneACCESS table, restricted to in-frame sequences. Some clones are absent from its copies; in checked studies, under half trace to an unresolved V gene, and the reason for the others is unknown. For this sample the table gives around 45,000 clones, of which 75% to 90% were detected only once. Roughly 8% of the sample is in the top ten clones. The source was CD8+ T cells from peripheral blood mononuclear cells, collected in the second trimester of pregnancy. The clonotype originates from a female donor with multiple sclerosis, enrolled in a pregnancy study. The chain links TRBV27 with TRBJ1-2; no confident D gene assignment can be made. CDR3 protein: CASTRGSDYGYTF. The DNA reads TGTGCCAGCACCCGGGGATCCGACTATGGCTACACCTTC.